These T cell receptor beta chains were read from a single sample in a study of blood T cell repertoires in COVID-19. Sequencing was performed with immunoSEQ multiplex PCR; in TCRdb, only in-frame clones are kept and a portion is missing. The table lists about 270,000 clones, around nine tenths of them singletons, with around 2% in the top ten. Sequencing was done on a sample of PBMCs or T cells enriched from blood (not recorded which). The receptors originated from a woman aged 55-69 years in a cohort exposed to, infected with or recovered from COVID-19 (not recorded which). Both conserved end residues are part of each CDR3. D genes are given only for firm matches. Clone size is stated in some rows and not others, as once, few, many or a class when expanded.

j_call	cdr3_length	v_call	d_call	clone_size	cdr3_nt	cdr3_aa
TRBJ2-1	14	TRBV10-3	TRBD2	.	TGTGCCATCAGTGCGATAGCGGGAGAAGGTGAGCAGTTCTTC	CAISAIAGEGEQFF
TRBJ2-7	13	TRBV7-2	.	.	TGTGCCAGCAGCTTAGCCGGGGGGCTCGAGCAGTACTTC	CASSLAGGLEQYF
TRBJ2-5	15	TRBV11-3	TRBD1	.	TGTGCCAGCAGCTTGGGGCCAGGGGGTCAAGAGACCCAGTACTTC	CASSLGPGGQETQYF
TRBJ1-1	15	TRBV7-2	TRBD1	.	TGTGCCAGCAGCTACTCAACAGGGGGAACTACCGAAGCTTTCTTT	CASSYSTGGTTEAFF
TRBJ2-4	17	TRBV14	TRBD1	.	TGTGCCAGCAGCCAAGAAGGACAGGGATTAGCCAAAAACATTCAGTACTTC	CASSQEGQGLAKNIQYF
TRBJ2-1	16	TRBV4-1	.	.	TGCGCCAGCAGCCAAGTTTTAGCGGCTAGAGGTGATGAGCAGTTCTTC	CASSQVLAARGDEQFF
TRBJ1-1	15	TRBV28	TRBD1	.	TGTGCCAGCAGTTCTCCGGGGACAGGAGACACTGAAGCTTTCTTT	CASSSPGTGDTEAFF
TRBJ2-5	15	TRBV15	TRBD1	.	TGTGCCAGCCAGACAGGGGGCGCGAGGCAAGAGACCCAGTACTTC	CASQTGGARQETQYF
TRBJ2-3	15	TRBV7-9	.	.	TGTGCCAGCAGCTTAGCTAGCGGAATCACAGATACGCAGTATTTT	CASSLASGITDTQYF
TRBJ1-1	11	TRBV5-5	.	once	TGTGCCAGCAGCAGACAGGTCGAAGCTTTCTTT	CASSRQVEAFF
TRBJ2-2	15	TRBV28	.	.	TGTGCCAGCAGTTTACCCGGAGCGGGTGCCGGGGAGCTGTTTTTT	CASSLPGAGAGELFF
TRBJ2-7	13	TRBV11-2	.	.	TGTGCCAGCAGCTTAGTTCATCAATACGAGCAGTACTTC	CASSLVHQYEQYF
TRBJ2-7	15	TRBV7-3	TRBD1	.	TGTGCCAGCAGCTTACGAGGACAGGGCCAGTACGAGCAGTACTTC	CASSLRGQGQYEQYF
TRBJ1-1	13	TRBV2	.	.	TGTGCCAGCAGCCTCGACGGCTCTACGAGGGCTTTCTTT	CASSLDGSTRAFF
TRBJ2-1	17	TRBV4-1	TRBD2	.	TGCGCCAGCAGCCAAGAAGGTAGCGGGACATTTCGCAATGAGCAGTTCTTC	CASSQEGSGTFRNEQFF
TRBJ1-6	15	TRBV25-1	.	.	TGTGCCAGCAGTGAATATCAGCAGGCGAGTTCACCCCTCCACTTT	CASSEYQQASSPLHF
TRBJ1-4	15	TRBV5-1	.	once	TGCGCCAGCAGCTTGCAAGGAGGAGGAAATGAAAAACTGTTTTTT	CASSLQGGGNEKLFF
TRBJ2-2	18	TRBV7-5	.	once	TGTGCCAGAAGCTTACGTCCGGACAGGGGGCAGGACACCGGGGAGCTGTTTTTT	CARSLRPDRGQDTGELFF
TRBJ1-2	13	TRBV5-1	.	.	TGCGCCAGCAGCTTGGGAGGTAACTATGGCTACACCTTC	CASSLGGNYGYTF
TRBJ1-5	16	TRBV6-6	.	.	TGTGCCAGCAGCCCTCGGGGAGGGGGATACAATCAGCCCCAGCATTTT	CASSPRGGGYNQPQHF
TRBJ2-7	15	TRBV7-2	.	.	TGTGCCAGCAGCTTAGGGCAGGGTGGGGTCTACGAGCAGTACTTC	CASSLGQGGVYEQYF
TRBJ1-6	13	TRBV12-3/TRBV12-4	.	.	TGTGCCAGCAGTTTATTCCAGGATTCACCCCTCCACTTT	CASSLFQDSPLHF
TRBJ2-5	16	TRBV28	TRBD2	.	TGTGCCAGCAGTAGTACCGGGACTAGCGGACAAGAGACCCAGTACTTC	CASSSTGTSGQETQYF
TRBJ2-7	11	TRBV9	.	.	TGTGCCTCAGGCGATAGTCCGCTGCAGTACTTC	CASGDSPLQYF
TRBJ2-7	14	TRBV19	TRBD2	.	TGTGCCAGTAGTTCGGCTAGCGGGAGCTACGAGCAGTACTTC	CASSSASGSYEQYF
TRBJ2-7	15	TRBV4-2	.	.	TGTGCCAGCAGCCAAGTTAGCGGACAAACCTACGAGCAGTACTTC	CASSQVSGQTYEQYF
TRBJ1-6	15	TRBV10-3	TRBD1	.	TGTGCCATCAGTGAGGGGGGACAGGGTTATTCACCCCTCCACTTT	CAISEGGQGYSPLHF
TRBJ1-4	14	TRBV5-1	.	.	TGCGCCAGCAGCCCGGGGAGTTCTAATGAAAAACTGTTTTTT	CASSPGSSNEKLFF
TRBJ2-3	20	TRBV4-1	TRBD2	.	TGCGCCAGCAGCCAAGATCAACTAGCGGGAGCTGGGGGTGGCACAGATACGCAGTATTTT	CASSQDQLAGAGGGTDTQYF
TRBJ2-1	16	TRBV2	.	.	TGTGCCAGCCGCGGGGACGGTCGCCCTATTTACAATGAGCAGTTCTTC	CASRGDGRPIYNEQFF
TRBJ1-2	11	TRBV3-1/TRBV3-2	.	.	TGTGCCAGCAGCCAACAGTATGGCTACACCTTC	CASSQQYGYTF
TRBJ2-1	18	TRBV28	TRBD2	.	TGTGCCAGCAGTCCACTCCTGGGACTAGCGGGAGAATACAATGAGCAGTTCTTC	CASSPLLGLAGEYNEQFF
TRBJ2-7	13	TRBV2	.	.	TGTGCCAGCAGGCCGGGACTCCTGTACGAGCAGTACTTC	CASRPGLLYEQYF
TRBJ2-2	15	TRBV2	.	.	TGTGCCAGCAGTGCTGAGGCCAGGCGGGACGGGGAGCTGTTTTTT	CASSAEARRDGELFF
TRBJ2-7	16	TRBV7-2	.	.	TGTGCCAGCAGCTTCCGGGGTCAGCCCCCTGGGAACGAGCAGTACTTC	CASSFRGQPPGNEQYF
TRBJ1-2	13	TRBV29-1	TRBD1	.	TGCAGCGTTGGGGACAGGGGTACAGAAGGCTACACCTTC	CSVGDRGTEGYTF
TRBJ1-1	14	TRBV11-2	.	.	TGTGCCAGCAGGAAGGGGAGGGTTGGCACTGAAGCTTTCTTT	CASRKGRVGTEAFF
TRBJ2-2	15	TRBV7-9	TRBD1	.	TGTGCCAGCAGCTTTGACAGGGGAGGTCCCGGGGAGCTGTTTTTT	CASSFDRGGPGELFF
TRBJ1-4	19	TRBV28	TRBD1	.	TGTGCCAGCAGTACGGAGGGGGCGAGAGGGGTGAAGGAAAATGAAAAACTGTTTTTT	CASSTEGARGVKENEKLFF
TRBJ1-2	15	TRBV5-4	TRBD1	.	TGTGCCAGCAGCTCTTACAGGACAGGGCCCTATGGCTACACCTTC	CASSSYRTGPYGYTF
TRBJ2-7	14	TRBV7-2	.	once	TGTGCCAGCAGCTTATGGGGAGGGGGTGCGGAGCAGTACTTC	CASSLWGGGAEQYF
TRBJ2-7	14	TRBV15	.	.	TGTGCCACCAGCAGGGCCGCCGGGGCCTACGAGCAGTACTTC	CATSRAAGAYEQYF
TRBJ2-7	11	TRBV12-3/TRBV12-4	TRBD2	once	TGTGCCAGCAGTCTTGGACTAGCGGCTTACTTC	CASSLGLAAYF
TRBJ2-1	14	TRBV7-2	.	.	TGTGCCAGCAGCTTCAGTCGCGGAGCCGATGAGCAGTTCTTC	CASSFSRGADEQFF
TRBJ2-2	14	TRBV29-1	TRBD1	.	TGCAGCTCCTCCGACAGGGCAGACACCGGGGAGCTGTTTTTT	CSSSDRADTGELFF
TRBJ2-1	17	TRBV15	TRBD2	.	TGTGCCACCAGCAGAGAACGCGGGAGTAAAGGACACAATGAGCAGTTCTTC	CATSRERGSKGHNEQFF
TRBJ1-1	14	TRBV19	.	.	TGTGCCAGTAGTATCTTGCGGGATAACACTGAAGCTTTCTTT	CASSILRDNTEAFF
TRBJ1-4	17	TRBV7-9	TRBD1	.	TGTGCCAGCAGCTACCAAACTACAGGGGCGAGAGGTGAAAAACTGTTTTTT	CASSYQTTGARGEKLFF
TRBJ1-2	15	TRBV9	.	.	TGTGCCAGCAGCCCCCAAACTGCCCTAAACTATGGCTACACCTTC	CASSPQTALNYGYTF